The 24 T cell receptor beta chains below were found in one sample sequenced in a study of T-cell reconstitution after alpha-beta-depleted transplantation in children. Preparation of the TCRbeta library was carried out with unique molecular identifiers. TCRdb analysed the PCR reads with MiXCR anew, one entry per CDR3 protein. The sample lists 540,000 or so distinct CDR3 sequences, about 23% occurring once. The material sequenced was PBMCs, mostly from graft donor cells, taken 360 days after TCRalphabeta/CD19-depleted stem cell transplant. These receptors were collected from a boy younger than two who had a stem cell transplant for acute myeloid leukemia, so the T cells may come from the graft donor.

A few counts support this clonotype. The CDR3 spells CASGMWYKETQYF. The CDR3 DNA follows: TGTGCCAGCGGAATGTGGTACAAAGAGACCCAGTACTTC. The chain joins TRBV5-6 to TRBJ2-5; no clear D gene. The V and J ends lost 7 bases and 3 bases respectively, with 13 bases between them. The germline gives CDR1 SGHDT, CDR2 YYEEEE. The CDR3 runs 13 residues.

A single count supports this clonotype. The J gene is TRBJ2-1, the V gene TRBV29-1; 8 positions agree with TRBD2. The CDR3 length is 18 residues. Per germline, CDR1 SQVTM and CDR2 ANQGSEA. The V gene end was trimmed by 0 bases and the J gene end by 1 base; junction bases not matched to a gene: 11. In nucleotides, the CDR3 is TGCAGCGTTGAAGATCTGGCGGCGGGGGGACCATCCTACAATGAGCAGTTCTTC. Translation: CSVEDLAAGGPSYNEQFF.

The chain joins TRBV6-1 to TRBJ2-1; 10 bases map to TRBD2. Germline lookup yields CDR1 MNHNS and CDR2 SASEGT. The CDR3 consists of 14 residues. J gave up 8 bases and V 7 bases, and 8 bases lay outside the gene matches. The CDR3: CASIRSGGTDEQFF. The CDR3 region has the DNA TGTGCCAGCATCCGTAGCGGGGGGACGGATGAGCAGTTCTTC.

The V gene is TRBV28, the J gene TRBJ2-7; TRBD1 matches at 8 bases. Germline CDR1 and CDR2: MDHEN and SYDVKM. Trimming took 5 bases from V and 3 from J; bases not matched to a gene: 9. The CDR3 covers 15 residues. The CDR3 DNA is TGTGCCAGCAGTGGCGGGACAGGTGCCTACTACGAGCAGTACTTC. Residues: CASSGGTGAYYEQYF.

At least ten counts were recorded for this clonotype. The V and J genes are TRBV9 and TRBJ2-1; D is unresolved. With 0 bases removed from V and 8 bases from J, the gap between germline ends came to 27 bases. CDR1 is SGDLS and CDR2 is YYNGEE in the germline V gene. This CDR3 is built from 19 residues. The CDR3 DNA is TGTGCCAGCAGCGTAGGTCACCGGTTATCTGGCGCAATGGACGATGAGCAGTTCTTC. Protein: CASSVGHRLSGAMDDEQFF.

This clonotype was seen many times. The V call is TRBV6-1, the J call TRBJ2-2, with D hard to call. CDR1 MNHNS and CDR2 SASEGT come from the germline V gene. The CDR3 sequence is 15 residues long. Trimming stripped 0 bases from V and 4 bases from J, with 9 bases between. The CDR3 spells CASSEAIFTTGELFF. The DNA of the CDR3 is TGTGCCAGCAGTGAAGCCATCTTCACCACCGGGGAGCTGTTTTTT.

This clonotype was seen a few times. V and J are TRBV27 and TRBJ1-1; D may be TRBD1 (5 bases). The CDR3 consists of 16 residues. The germline V gene has CDR1 MNHEY and CDR2 SMNVEV (reference sequence). Trimming cost V 2 bases and J 7 bases, with 20 bases left between them. This CDR3 is CASSLMGFGSGGEAFF. The DNA of the CDR3 is TGTGCCAGCAGTTTAATGGGGTTCGGCTCGGGGGGTGAAGCTTTCTTT.

This clonotype was observed many times. This rearrangement joins TRBV5-1 to TRBJ2-7; D perhaps matches TRBD2 (5 bases). The V end was cut by 0 bases, the J end by 1 base, with 8 bases between. Germline assignment: CDR1 SGHRS and CDR2 YFSETQ. This CDR3 region has 14 residues. CDR3 nucleotides: TGCGCCAGCAGCTTGGCCGAGGGTTCCTACGAGCAGTACTTC. This sequence encodes CASSLAEGSYEQYF.

This clonotype showed up many times. V and J are TRBV7-2 and TRBJ2-7, with D maybe TRBD1 (5 bases). Germline V gene data show CDR1 as SGHTA and CDR2 as FQGNSA. There are 13 residues in the CDR3. The CDR3 DNA reads TGTGCGGTAATCAGGGCTCCCTCCTACGAGCAGTACTTC. This encodes CAVIRAPSYEQYF.

This clonotype was recorded at least ten times. The V call is TRBV12-3 or TRBV12-4, the J call TRBJ2-3; D not certain. Trimming shortened V by 7 bases and J by 5 bases, and 7 bases separated the two germline ends. The CDR3 covers 11 residues. CDR3: CASTWGDTQYF. CDR3 bases: TGTGCCAGCACTTGGGGAGATACGCAGTATTTT.

The chain recombines TRBV20-1 with TRBJ1-5; 7 bases are shared with TRBD1. The ends lost 5 bases at V and 3 bases at J; junction bases unmatched: 25. The CDR3 extends over 20 amino acids. Germline V CDR1 and CDR2: DFQATT, SNEGSKA (reference sequence). DNA of the CDR3: TGCAGTGCTGACCTCGGACAGGCAGAAAACTCCCGAGAATTCAATCAGCCCCAGCATTTT. It is translated as CSADLGQAENSREFNQPQHF.

Ten or more counts support this clonotype. CDR3 region: CSAREEGGSTDTQYF. Written as DNA, the CDR3 is TGCAGTGCTAGAGAAGAGGGGGGTAGCACAGATACGCAGTATTTT. The chain recombines TRBV20-1 with TRBJ2-3, with D perhaps assigned TRBD1 or TRBD2 (6 bases each). Germline lookup yields CDR1 DFQATT and CDR2 SNEGSKA (reference sequence). CDR3 length: 15 residues. Deletions cut 0 bases from V and 0 bases from J, with 10 bases between.

The chain links TRBV20-1 to TRBJ2-7; 13 bases match TRBD2. Trimming removed 4 bases from V and 3 bases from J; junction bases left unmatched: 9. CDR1 and CDR2 from the germline V gene are DFQATT and SNEGSKA (reference sequence). This CDR3 region has 16 residues. The chain's CDR3 is CSATREGLAGHYEQYF. CDR3 DNA sequence: TGCAGTGCTACCCGAGAGGGACTAGCGGGGCACTACGAGCAGTACTTC.

This chain links TRBV10-3 with TRBJ1-1; perhaps TRBD1 as D (5 bases). Germline V lookup: CDR1 ENHRY, CDR2 SYGVKD. V was clipped by 5 bases and J by 0 bases, with 22 bases between them. This CDR3 region has 18 residues. The CDR3 bases are TGTGCCATCAGTTCGCCGCCGGGGACGGGAGAAATGAACACTGAAGCTTTCTTT. This codes for CAISSPPGTGEMNTEAFF.

This clonotype was observed many times. The gene calls are TRBV29-1 and TRBJ2-1; 9 bases fit TRBD2. From germline, CDR1 is SQVTM and CDR2 ANQGSEA. The V and J ends lost 8 bases and 2 bases, in that order; junction bases with no gene match: 4. The CDR3 covers 13 residues. The CDR3 is CSWTSVTYNEQFF. The CDR3 DNA is TGCAGCTGGACTAGCGTTACCTACAATGAGCAGTTCTTC.

At least ten counts were recorded for this clonotype. V and J are TRBV7-9 and TRBJ1-1; TRBD1 agrees at 10 bases. CDR3 size: 16 residues. V trimming: 5 bases; J trimming: 4 bases; junction bases outside the gene matches: 10. CDR1 and CDR2 (germline): SEHNR, FQNEAQ (reference sequence). The CDR3 region has the DNA TGTGCCAGCAGCACGCGGACAGGGGGAAGGGTCACTGAAGCTTTCTTT. The encoded protein is CASSTRTGGRVTEAFF.

This clonotype was seen a handful of times. This sequence joins TRBV12-3 or TRBV12-4 and TRBJ2-1; TRBD2 might be the D (6 bases). Trimming took off 3 bases at V and 8 bases at J, with 8 bases between the two ends. There are 12 residues in the CDR3. This CDR3 is CASSFWGDEQFF. The CDR3 DNA reads as TGTGCCAGCAGTTTCTGGGGGGATGAGCAGTTCTTC.

J is TRBJ2-7 and V is TRBV25-1; tentatively, D is TRBD1 (5 bases). The germline V and J ends were trimmed by 2 bases and 4 bases, with 21 bases remaining between them. CDR3 length equals 17 residues. Germline values: CDR1 MGHDK, CDR2 SYGVNS. The CDR3 coding sequence is TGTGCCAGCAGTGAAGGGGCCCAGACAGTGGCCGATTACGAGCAGTACTTC. This gives the protein CASSEGAQTVADYEQYF.

This clonotype has just a few counts. The J gene is TRBJ2-5, the V gene TRBV10-3; D may match TRBD1 or TRBD2 (5 bases each). Germline V lookup: CDR1 ENHRY, CDR2 SYGVKD. With 8 bases removed from V and 5 bases from J, the gap between germline ends came to 21 bases. The CDR3 covers 15 residues. The CDR3 coding sequence is TGTGCCATCGCCCTCCGGGACGAGAACGCCGAGACCCAGTACTTC. It translates to CAIALRDENAETQYF.

The genes are TRBV6-5 and TRBJ2-1, with 7 bases aligning to TRBD2. Unmatched junction bases numbered 5, after V lost 0 bases and J lost 3 bases. This CDR3 comprises 16 residues. CDR1 is MNHEY, CDR2 SVGAGI, per germline. Here the CDR3 DNA reads TGTGCCAGCAGTTACTCGGGGAGGGCCCACTACAATGAGCAGTTCTTC. It encodes CASSYSGRAHYNEQFF.

This clonotype has a handful of counts. This rearrangement joins TRBV11-2 to TRBJ1-1; D is undetermined. V dropped 4 bases and J dropped 0 bases, with 21 bases sitting between them. Germline assignment: CDR1 SGHAT and CDR2 FQNNGV. The CDR3 spans 18 residues. CDR3 DNA sequence: TGTGCCAGCAGCTACCCAATCAGAGCGAATCCCATGAACACTGAAGCTTTCTTT. Its translation is CASSYPIRANPMNTEAFF.

This clonotype was found a few times. The CDR3 spells CSARVPQGAGGNTEAFF. The CDR3 nucleotides read TGCAGTGCTAGAGTGCCCCAGGGGGCAGGCGGGAACACTGAAGCTTTCTTT. The genes are TRBV20-1 and TRBJ1-1; 8 bases are shared with TRBD1. CDR1 DFQATT and CDR2 SNEGSKA come from the germline V gene (reference sequence). The CDR3 loop spans 17 amino acids. Trimming took 1 base from V and 1 from J; bases not matched to a gene: 11.

This clonotype was seen repeatedly, ten times or more. The chain recombines TRBV12-3 or TRBV12-4 with TRBJ2-1; 13 nucleotides agree with TRBD2. The CDR3 is made up of 19 amino acids. V shed 8 bases, J shed 2 bases, and the junction held 15 bases outside the gene matches. CDR3 coding DNA: TGTGCCAGCGGCCCTACAGGACTAGCGGGGGTTACCCCCTACAATGAGCAGTTCTTC. This codes for CASGPTGLAGVTPYNEQFF.

With respect to this clonotype: A read error is possible here, since a much larger clone lies one base away. This chain joins TRBV10-3 and TRBJ2-7; D is possibly TRBD2 (5 bases). CDR1 and CDR2 from the germline V gene are ENHRY and SYGVKD. The CDR3 has 14 residues. Between the trimmed V and J ends, which lost 4 bases and 3 bases, there was a span of 13 bases. The CDR3 nucleotides read TGTGCCATCAGTGCCGGACGGGATAACTACGAGCAGTACGTC. This codes for CAISAGRDNYEQYV.